The 7 T cell receptor beta chains reported below all come from one sample, sequenced in a study of shared clonotypes between healthy human individuals. Only in-frame clones appear in the TCRdb table, and some are missing; sequencing was by immunoSEQ multiplex PCR. The sample lists about 2.3 million clones, 85% to 95% occurring once. The specimen sequenced was naive CD4+ T cells from PBMCs. Indicated subset: CD45RA+ positively selected. Receptors were obtained from a man aged 18 to 30 in good health. Some clones in this sample may be carry-over from other donors' samples.

The chain has TRBV5-1 and TRBJ1-1; D gene unclear. This CDR3 is 13 amino acids long. The germline V gene has CDR1 SGHRS and CDR2 YFSETQ. Trimming cost V 7 bases and J 1 base, with 11 bases left between them. This CDR3 reads CASAPGENTEAFF. CDR3 DNA: TGCGCCAGCGCCCCAGGAGAGAACACTGAAGCTTTCTTT.

This clone was observed a single time. V gene TRBV6-5 combines with J gene TRBJ1-5, with 9 bases identical to TRBD1. The V and J ends lost 6 bases and 4 bases, in that order; junction bases with no gene match: 7. CDR1 is MNHEY, CDR2 SVGAGI, per germline. The CDR3 runs to 15 residues. The CDR3 is CASSPGTGTNQPQHF. For the CDR3, the DNA is TGTGCCAGCAGCCCCGGGACAGGGACTAATCAGCCCCAGCATTTT.

The J gene is TRBJ1-2, the V gene TRBV9; a possible D gene is TRBD1 (6 bases). V was cut by 2 bases and J by 1 base, with 12 bases left in between. CDR3 length equals 15 residues. In germline, CDR1 is SGDLS, CDR2 YYNGEE. CDR3 in DNA: TGTGCCAGCAGCGTGGCCCCAGGGGTTAACTATGGCTACACCTTC. Translated: CASSVAPGVNYGYTF.

The chain couples TRBV13 to TRBJ2-7; D is undetermined. V lost 5 bases and J lost 2, with 13 bases in between. From germline, CDR1 is PRHDT and CDR2 FYEKMQ (reference sequence). There are 14 residues in the CDR3. The CDR3 protein is CASSPAPPTYEQYF. DNA for the CDR3: TGTGCCAGCAGCCCCGCCCCGCCCACCTACGAGCAGTACTTC.

With respect to this clone: A junction end diverges from the germline sequence, so it may reflect a read error. This chain connects TRBV5-4 to TRBJ2-1; tentatively, D is TRBD2 (5 bases). The CDR3 is made up of 16 amino acids. Germline values: CDR1 SGHNT, CDR2 YYREEE (reference sequence). The CDR3 DNA follows: TGTGCCAGCAGATTGGACTTTCTGAGCTCCTACAATGAGCAGTTCTTC. This gives the protein CASRLDFLSSYNEQFF.

Only a few counts were recorded for this clone. V is TRBV2 and J is TRBJ2-2; no reliable D call. Germline V lookup: CDR1 SNHLY, CDR2 FYNNEI. The V end was cut by 7 bases, the J end by 3 bases, with 6 bases between. CDR3 length equals 12 residues. The CDR3 DNA follows: TGTGCCAGCACCACGGACACCGGGGAGCTGTTTTTT. It translates to CASTTDTGELFF.

Worth noting for this clone: This same CDR3 is encoded by further DNA sequences in the sample. V is TRBV2 and J is TRBJ2-2, with D possibly TRBD1 on 6 matching bases. Germline-derived CDR1 and CDR2 are SNHLY and FYNNEI. The germline V and J ends were trimmed by 3 bases and 4 bases, with 9 bases remaining between them. The CDR3 covers 14 residues. CDR3 loop: CASSEGRGTGELFF. The CDR3 bases are TGTGCCAGCAGTGAGGGCAGGGGCACCGGGGAGCTGTTTTTT. Based on the CDR3 plus reference TRBV2 and TRBJ2-2, the full variable domain is EPEVTQTPSHQVTQMGQEVILRCVPISNHLYFYWYRQILGQKVEFLVSFYNNEISEKSEIFDDQFSVERPDGSNFTLKIRSTKLEDSAMYFCASSEGRGTGELFFGEGSRLTVL.